Following are 15 T cell receptor beta chains from one sample sequenced in a study of breast tumors, draining lymph nodes, adjacent tissues. MiXCR, run by TCRdb on the multiplex PCR reads, gives a single entry per CDR3 protein. Among some 170,000 distinct CDR3 sequences listed, about 34% were seen once. The lymph nodes were axillary draining lymph nodes from breast cancer patients. Sample: axillary lymph node tissue. The receptor set was obtained from a female donor with breast cancer. Some clones in this sample may be carry-over from other donors' samples.

This clonotype was seen repeatedly, ten times or more. Possible read error: a much larger clone is one base away. Here the CDR3 reads CASSHTRLATNEQFF. CDR3 coding DNA: TGTGCCAGCAGTCACACCCGACTAGCGACCAATGAGCAGTTCTTC. The V and J genes are TRBV6-5 and TRBJ2-1, with 8 bases identical to TRBD2. Losses at the gene ends were 5 bases for V and 6 bases for J; bases not matched to a gene: 9. In germline, CDR1 is MNHEY, CDR2 SVGAGI. The CDR3 runs to 15 residues.

This clonotype was seen many times. A much larger clone sits a single nucleotide away, making a read error possible. This chain uses TRBV7-8 with TRBJ2-7; D gene uncertain. Germline lookup yields CDR1 SGHVS and CDR2 FQNEAQ. This CDR3 is 14 amino acids long. In DNA, the CDR3 is TGTGCCAGCAGCCCAAGACTCCCTTCTGGAGAGCGGTACTTC. Encoded protein: CASSPRLPSGERYF.

This clonotype was seen at least ten times. The CDR3 region has the DNA TGTGCCAGCAGCGTAACGGTTACAGATACGCAGTATTTT. This sequence encodes CASSVTVTDTQYF. The chain employs TRBV7-2 and TRBJ2-3; D not resolved. V gave up 5 bases and J gave up 3 bases, with 9 bases separating them. The CDR3 is 13 residues long. The germline gives CDR1 SGHTA, CDR2 FQGNSA.

V usage is TRBV11-1 and J usage is TRBJ2-7; D assignment may be TRBD1 or TRBD2 (5 bases each). This CDR3 has 13 residues. CDR1 and CDR2 from the germline V gene are SGHAT and FQDESV (reference sequence). Deletions cut 8 bases from V and 6 bases from J, with 17 bases between. The CDR3: CASGPGVGTEQYF. Written as DNA, the CDR3 is TGTGCCAGCGGCCCAGGAGTCGGGACCGAGCAGTACTTC.

This clonotype was detected ten times or more. The chain combines TRBV30 with TRBJ1-5, with TRBD1 as a possible D gene (5 bases). V was trimmed by 2 bases and J by 11 bases, leaving 13 bases between them. The germline gives CDR1 GTSNPN, CDR2 SVGIG (reference sequence). The CDR3 has 12 amino acids. CDR3: CAWSPGGRAQHF. DNA of the CDR3: TGTGCCTGGAGTCCTGGGGGGAGAGCCCAGCATTTT.

This clonotype was counted ten times or more. The V call is TRBV2, the J call TRBJ2-1; possibly TRBD1 for D (6 bases). The CDR3 is 15 amino acids. Trimming stripped 8 bases from V and 2 bases from J, with 16 bases between. Germline V gives CDR1 SNHLY, CDR2 FYNNEI. CDR3 sequence reads: CASRPTGITYNEQFF. In DNA form, the CDR3 reads TGTGCCAGCCGGCCCACAGGGATAACCTACAATGAGCAGTTCTTC.

This clonotype was observed a handful of times. This may be a read error, as it is one base from a much larger clone. This chain links TRBV5-6 with TRBJ2-7; D gene unclear. In germline, CDR1 is SGHDT, CDR2 YYEEEE. The CDR3 loop spans 11 amino acids. Trimming pared 0 bases from V and 9 bases from J, leaving 7 bases between. The CDR3 protein is CASSLGEAQYF. DNA for the CDR3: TGTGCCAGCAGCTTGGGAGAGGCGCAGTACTTC.

The V gene is TRBV5-4, the J gene TRBJ2-1, with TRBD2 matching over 11 bases. V lost 5 bases to trimming and J lost 5 bases; unmatched junction nucleotides: 12. The CDR3 consists of 17 residues. In germline, CDR1 is SGHNT, CDR2 YYREEE (reference sequence). CDR3 loop: CASSPGTSGGLNNEQFF. CDR3 in DNA: TGTGCCAGCAGTCCTGGGACTAGCGGAGGACTAAACAATGAGCAGTTCTTC.

This clonotype was counted at least ten times. This chain links TRBV28 with TRBJ1-2; 7 bases align to TRBD1. The CDR3 spans 12 residues. The ends lost 5 bases at V and 8 bases at J; junction bases unmatched: 5. The germline gives CDR1 MDHEN, CDR2 SYDVKM. The DNA for the CDR3 is TGTGCCAGCAGTCTAGACAGGGTCGGCTACACCTTC. This codes for CASSLDRVGYTF.

The chain employs TRBV25-1 and TRBJ1-2; tentatively, D is TRBD1 (5 bases). CDR3 size: 15 residues. Germline V lookup: CDR1 MGHDK, CDR2 SYGVNS. Trimming cost V 3 bases and J 4 bases, with 15 bases left between them. CDR3 sequence: CASSDESGAAYGYTF. Here the CDR3 DNA reads TGTGCCAGCAGTGACGAAAGTGGGGCAGCCTATGGCTACACCTTC.

This clonotype was counted at least ten times. V is TRBV7-2 and J is TRBJ1-5; D gene unclear. The CDR3 runs to 16 residues. Germline V CDR1 and CDR2: SGHTA, FQGNSA. Trimming took off 4 bases at V and 1 base at J, with 14 bases between the two ends. The CDR3 DNA follows: TGTGCCAGCAGCTCCATACCTAGTCAGAGCAATCAGCCCCAGCATTTT. It specifies CASSSIPSQSNQPQHF. Variable domain in full (rest from reference TRBV7-2 and TRBJ1-5): GAGVSQSPSNKVTEKGKDVELRCDPISGHTALYWYRQSLGQGLEFLIYFQGNSAPDKSGLPSDRFSAERTGGSVSTLTIQRTQQEDSAVYLCASSSIPSQSNQPQHFGDGTRLSIL.

This clonotype was recorded at least ten times. The chain couples TRBV27 to TRBJ2-5, with 7 bases fitting TRBD2. CDR1 MNHEY and CDR2 SMNVEV come from the germline V gene (reference sequence). The V segment lost 4 bases and the J segment 2 bases; nucleotides outside the gene matches: 4. The CDR3 is 14 residues long. CDR3 DNA sequence: TGTGCCAGCAGTTCACTAGCGAAACAAGAGACCCAGTACTTC. Translated: CASSSLAKQETQYF.

This clonotype occurred many times. The chain employs TRBV5-1 and TRBJ1-2; D is undetermined. Germline V gene lookup returns CDR1 SGHRS and CDR2 YFSETQ. V lost 1 base and J lost 4, with 11 bases in between. The CDR3 spans 14 residues. This CDR3 reads CASSLSAASYGYTF. The CDR3 DNA reads TGCGCCAGCAGCTTGTCCGCGGCAAGCTATGGCTACACCTTC.

There are a few counts of this clonotype. The chain carries TRBV28 and TRBJ2-7; D unresolved. The germline CDR1 and CDR2 sequences are MDHEN and SYDVKM. V lost 4 bases, J lost 5 bases, and 9 bases lay in between. There are 12 residues in the CDR3. CDR3 amino acids: CASSSTRDEQYF. DNA of the CDR3: TGTGCCAGCAGTTCGACCCGGGACGAGCAGTACTTC.

This clonotype was observed many times. DNA of the CDR3: TGTGCCAGCACGGAAGCGGGGGACTACGAGCAGTACTTC. Translation gives CASTEAGDYEQYF. The V call is TRBV7-9, the J call TRBJ2-7; 8 bases agree with TRBD2. The CDR3 has 13 amino acids. J was trimmed by 3 bases and V by 7 bases; bases with no gene match: 5. Germline values: CDR1 SEHNR, CDR2 FQNEAQ (reference sequence).